The 8 T cell receptor beta chains in this list originate from one sample, sequenced in a study of blood T cell repertoires in COVID-19. TCRdb's copy holds only in-frame clones and misses some; the assay was immunoSEQ multiplex PCR. The table lists roughly 49,000 clones, approximately 91% of them singletons. The sequenced material came from peripheral blood. These receptors all stem from a human donor in a cohort sampled during active COVID-19.

The chain joins TRBV9 to TRBJ2-2; tentatively, D is TRBD2 (5 bases). V was shortened by 1 base and J by 5 bases, with 12 bases between the two germline ends. The CDR3 sequence is 15 residues long. The germline CDR1 and CDR2 sequences are SGDLS and YYNGEE. CDR3 bases: TGTGCCAGCAGCGTATCTGTCGGCGGGACCGGGGAGCTGTTTTTT. It specifies CASSVSVGGTGELFF.

This sequence joins TRBV5-4 and TRBJ1-1; no reliable D call. Looked up from germline, CDR1 is SGHNT and CDR2 is YYREEE (reference sequence). The CDR3 is 13 residues long. Trimming took 2 bases from V and 1 from J, leaving 6 bases between them. CDR3 bases: TGTGCCAGCAGCTTAGGAGGGAACACTGAAGCTTTCTTT. As protein: CASSLGGNTEAFF. Full variable domain (outside the CDR3, taken from reference TRBV5-4 and TRBJ1-1): ETGVTQSPTHLIKTRGQQVTLRCSSQSGHNTVSWYQQALGQGPQFIFQYYREEENGRGNFPPRFSGLQFPNYSSELNVNALELDDSALYLCASSLGGNTEAFFGQGTRLTVV.

The rearrangement joins TRBV9 to TRBJ2-5, with a possible D match to TRBD2 (5 bases). CDR1 and CDR2 (germline): SGDLS, YYNGEE. Trimming shortened V by 4 bases and J by 3 bases, and 13 bases separated the two germline ends. CDR3 length: 14 residues. CDR3 sequence reads: CASSPGNQEETQYF. In DNA, the CDR3 is TGTGCCAGCAGCCCGGGGAACCAAGAAGAGACCCAGTACTTC.

The J gene is TRBJ1-2, the V gene TRBV3-1 (or the pseudogene TRBV3-2); D may be TRBD1 (6 bases). The CDR3 is made up of 15 amino acids. V was trimmed by 3 bases and J by 4 bases, leaving 15 bases between them. Germline V gene sequence: CDR1 LGHDT, CDR2 YNNKEL (reference sequence). As DNA, the CDR3 is TGTGCCAGCAGCCATAACAGGGTGTCAATCTATGGCTACACCTTC. Protein: CASSHNRVSIYGYTF.

The V gene is TRBV19, the J gene TRBJ1-5; D is ambiguous. V shed 4 bases and J shed 4 bases, with 8 bases lying between them. Germline-derived CDR1 and CDR2 are LNHDA and SQIVND (reference sequence). The CDR3 runs to 13 residues. CDR3 loop: CASSTRGNQPQHF. CDR3 coding DNA: TGTGCCAGTAGTACCCGAGGGAATCAGCCCCAGCATTTT.

The chain's CDR3 is CAWSGWGGQETQYF. CDR3 DNA sequence: TGTGCCTGGAGTGGGTGGGGGGGCCAAGAGACCCAGTACTTC. The J gene is TRBJ2-5, the V gene TRBV30; 7 nucleotides agree with TRBD2. CDR1 and CDR2 (germline): GTSNPN, SVGIG (reference sequence). CDR3 length equals 14 residues. V lost 1 base, J lost 1 base, and 3 bases stayed unmatched.

The chain recombines TRBV20-1 with TRBJ2-3; maybe TRBD2 (6 bases). The CDR3 is made up of 11 amino acids. V lost 3 bases and J 6 bases, leaving 7 bases between the germline ends. The germline V gene encodes CDR1 DFQATT and CDR2 SNEGSKA (reference sequence). The CDR3 protein is CSARRDDTQYF. CDR3 nucleotides: TGCAGTGCTAGGCGGGACGATACGCAGTATTTT.

The chain recombines TRBV7-9 with TRBJ1-4; 8 nucleotides align to TRBD1. V was pared by 6 bases and J by 0 bases, with 6 bases of the junction left unmatched. Germline V gene data show CDR1 as SEHNR and CDR2 as FQNEAQ (reference sequence). This CDR3 region has 16 residues. CDR3 sequence reads: CASSPTGGATNEKLFF. CDR3 coding DNA: TGTGCCAGCAGTCCTACAGGGGGTGCAACTAATGAAAAACTGTTTTTT. Together with reference TRBV7-9 and TRBJ1-4, the CDR3 gives the full variable domain: DTGVSQNPRHKITKRGQNVTFRCDPISEHNRLYWYRQTLGQGPEFLTYFQNEAQLEKSRLLSDRFSAERPKGSFSTLEIQRTEQGDSAMYLCASSPTGGATNEKLFFGSGTQLSVL.